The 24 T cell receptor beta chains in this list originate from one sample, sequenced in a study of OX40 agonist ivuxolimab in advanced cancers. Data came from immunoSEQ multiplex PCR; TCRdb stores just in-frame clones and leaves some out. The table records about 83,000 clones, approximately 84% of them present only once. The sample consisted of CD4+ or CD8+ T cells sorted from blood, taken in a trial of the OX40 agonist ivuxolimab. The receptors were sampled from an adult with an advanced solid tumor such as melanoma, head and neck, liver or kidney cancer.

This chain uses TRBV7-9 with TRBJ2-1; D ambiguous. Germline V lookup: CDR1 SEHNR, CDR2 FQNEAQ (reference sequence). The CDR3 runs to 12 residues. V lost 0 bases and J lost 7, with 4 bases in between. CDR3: CASSLAVNEQFF. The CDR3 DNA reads TGTGCCAGCAGCTTAGCCGTAAATGAGCAGTTCTTC.

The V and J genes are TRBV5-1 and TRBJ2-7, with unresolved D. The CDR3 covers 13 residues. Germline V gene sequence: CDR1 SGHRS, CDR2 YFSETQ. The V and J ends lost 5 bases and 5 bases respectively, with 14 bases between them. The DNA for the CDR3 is TGCGCCAGCAGTTTCACGACCCACAACGAGCAGTACTTC. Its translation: CASSFTTHNEQYF.

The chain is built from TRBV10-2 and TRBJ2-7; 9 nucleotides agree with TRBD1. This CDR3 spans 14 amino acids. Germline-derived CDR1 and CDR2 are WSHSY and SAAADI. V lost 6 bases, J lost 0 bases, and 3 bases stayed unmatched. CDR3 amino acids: CASRGTGSSYEQYF. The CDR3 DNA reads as TGCGCCAGCAGGGGGACAGGGAGCTCCTACGAGCAGTACTTC.

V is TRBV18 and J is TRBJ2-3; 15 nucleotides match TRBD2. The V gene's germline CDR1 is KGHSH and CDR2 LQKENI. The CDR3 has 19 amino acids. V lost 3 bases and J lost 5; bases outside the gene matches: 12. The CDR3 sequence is CASSPWTSGGATSRDTQYF. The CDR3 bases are TGTGCCAGCTCACCCTGGACTAGCGGGGGGGCAACGTCGAGAGATACGCAGTATTTT.

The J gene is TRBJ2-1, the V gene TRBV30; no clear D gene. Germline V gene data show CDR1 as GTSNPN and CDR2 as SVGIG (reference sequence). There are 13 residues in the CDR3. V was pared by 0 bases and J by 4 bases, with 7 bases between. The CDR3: CAWSVSWYNEQFF. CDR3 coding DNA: TGTGCCTGGAGTGTAAGTTGGTACAATGAGCAGTTCTTC.

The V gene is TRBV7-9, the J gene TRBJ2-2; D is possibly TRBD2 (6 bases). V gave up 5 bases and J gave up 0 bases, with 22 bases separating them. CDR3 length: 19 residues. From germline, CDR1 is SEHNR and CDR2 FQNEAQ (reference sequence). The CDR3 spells CASSPSTRDFFANTGELFF. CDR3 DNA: TGTGCCAGCAGCCCCTCAACCAGGGACTTCTTCGCGAACACCGGGGAGCTGTTTTTT.

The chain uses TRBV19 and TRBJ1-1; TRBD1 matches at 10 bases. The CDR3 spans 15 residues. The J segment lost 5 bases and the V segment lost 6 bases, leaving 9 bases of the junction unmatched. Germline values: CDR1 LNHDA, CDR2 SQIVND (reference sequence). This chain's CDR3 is CASRPRQGAQTEAFF. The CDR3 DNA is TGTGCCAGTAGACCAAGACAGGGGGCGCAAACTGAAGCTTTCTTT.

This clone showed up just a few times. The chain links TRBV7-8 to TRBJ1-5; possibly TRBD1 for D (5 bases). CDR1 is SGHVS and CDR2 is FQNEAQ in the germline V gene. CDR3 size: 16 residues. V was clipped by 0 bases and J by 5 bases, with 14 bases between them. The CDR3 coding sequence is TGTGCCAGCAGCTTAGCGCGGGGACCTGGAGATCAGCCCCAGCATTTT. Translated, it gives CASSLARGPGDQPQHF.

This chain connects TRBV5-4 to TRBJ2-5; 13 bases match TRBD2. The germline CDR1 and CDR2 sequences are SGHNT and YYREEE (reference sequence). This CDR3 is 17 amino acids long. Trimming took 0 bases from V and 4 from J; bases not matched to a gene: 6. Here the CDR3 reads CASSLGTSGRARETQYF. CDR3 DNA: TGTGCCAGCAGCTTGGGTACTAGCGGGAGGGCCAGAGAGACCCAGTACTTC.

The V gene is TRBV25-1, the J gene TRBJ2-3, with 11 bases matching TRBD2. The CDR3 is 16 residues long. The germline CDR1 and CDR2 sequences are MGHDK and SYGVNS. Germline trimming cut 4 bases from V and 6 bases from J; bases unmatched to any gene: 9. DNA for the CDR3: TGTGCCAGCAGTGGACGGGTAGCGGGAGGGCGGGATACGCAGTATTTT. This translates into CASSGRVAGGRDTQYF.

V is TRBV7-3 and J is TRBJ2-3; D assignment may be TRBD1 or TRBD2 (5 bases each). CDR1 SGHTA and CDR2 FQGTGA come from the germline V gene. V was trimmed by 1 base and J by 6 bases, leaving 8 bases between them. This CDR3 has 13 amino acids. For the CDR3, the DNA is TGTGCCAGCAGCTTAATGGGGGAGGATACGCAGTATTTT. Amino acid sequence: CASSLMGEDTQYF.

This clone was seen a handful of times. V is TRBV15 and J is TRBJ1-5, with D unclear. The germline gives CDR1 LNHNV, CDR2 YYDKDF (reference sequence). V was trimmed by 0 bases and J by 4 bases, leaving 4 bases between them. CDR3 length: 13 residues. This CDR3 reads CATSRDRNQPQHF. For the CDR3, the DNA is TGTGCCACCAGCAGAGATAGGAATCAGCCCCAGCATTTT. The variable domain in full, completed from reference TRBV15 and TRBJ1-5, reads DAMVIQNPRYQVTQFGKPVTLSCSQTLNHNVMYWYQQKSSQAPKLLFHYYDKDFNNEADTPDNFQSRRPNTSFCFLDIRSPGLGDTAMYLCATSRDRNQPQHFGDGTRLSIL.

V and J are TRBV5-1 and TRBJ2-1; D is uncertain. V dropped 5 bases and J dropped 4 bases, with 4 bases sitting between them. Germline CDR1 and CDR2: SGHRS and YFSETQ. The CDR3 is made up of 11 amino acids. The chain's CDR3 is CASRVYNEQFF. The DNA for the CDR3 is TGCGCCAGCAGGGTGTACAATGAGCAGTTCTTC.

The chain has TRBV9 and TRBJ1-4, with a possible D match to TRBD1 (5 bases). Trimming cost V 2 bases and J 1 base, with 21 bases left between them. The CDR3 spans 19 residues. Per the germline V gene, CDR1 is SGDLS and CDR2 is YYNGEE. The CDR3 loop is CASSVDGGAGTGTNEKLFF. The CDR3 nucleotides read TGTGCCAGCAGCGTCGACGGCGGGGCAGGGACGGGAACTAATGAAAAACTGTTTTTT.

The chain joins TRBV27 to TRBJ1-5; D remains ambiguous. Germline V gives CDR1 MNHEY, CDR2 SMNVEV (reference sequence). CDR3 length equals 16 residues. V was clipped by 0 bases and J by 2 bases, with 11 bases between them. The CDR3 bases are TGTGCCAGCAGTTTATCAGGAGGGCTTGGCAATCAGCCCCAGCATTTT. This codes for CASSLSGGLGNQPQHF.

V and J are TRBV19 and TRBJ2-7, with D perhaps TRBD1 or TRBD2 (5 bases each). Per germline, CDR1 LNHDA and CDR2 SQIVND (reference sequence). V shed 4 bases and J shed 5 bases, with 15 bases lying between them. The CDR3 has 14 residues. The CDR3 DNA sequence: TGTGCCAGTAGTACGCCGGGACCATCCAACGAGCAGTACTTC. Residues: CASSTPGPSNEQYF.

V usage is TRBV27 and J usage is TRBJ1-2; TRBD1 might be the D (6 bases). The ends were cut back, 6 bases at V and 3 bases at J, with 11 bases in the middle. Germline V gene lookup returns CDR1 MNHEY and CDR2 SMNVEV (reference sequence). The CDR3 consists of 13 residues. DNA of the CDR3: TGTGCCAGCAGAAAAGGGGGGCACTATGGCTACACCTTC. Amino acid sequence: CASRKGGHYGYTF.

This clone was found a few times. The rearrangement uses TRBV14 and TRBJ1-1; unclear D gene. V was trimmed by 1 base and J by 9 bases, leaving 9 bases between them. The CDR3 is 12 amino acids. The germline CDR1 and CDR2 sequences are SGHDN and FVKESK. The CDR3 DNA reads TGTGCCAGCAGCCAAGGGACGGGAAAAGCTTTCTTT. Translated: CASSQGTGKAFF.

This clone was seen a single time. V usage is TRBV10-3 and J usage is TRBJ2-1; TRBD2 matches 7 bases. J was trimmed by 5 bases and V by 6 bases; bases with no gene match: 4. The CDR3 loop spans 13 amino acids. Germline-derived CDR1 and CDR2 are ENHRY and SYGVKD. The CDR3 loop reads CAIRLATDNEQFF. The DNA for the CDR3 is TGTGCCATCAGACTAGCGACCGACAATGAGCAGTTCTTC.

The CDR3 here is CASRVTGVNEQYF. CDR3 sequence (DNA): TGTGCCAGCAGAGTGACAGGGGTGAACGAGCAGTACTTC. The gene calls are TRBV6-1 and TRBJ2-7, with 8 bases matching TRBD1. The CDR3 length is 13 residues. Germline V CDR1 and CDR2: MNHNS, SASEGT. Trimming at V came to 6 bases and at J to 5 bases, leaving 6 bases not matched to a gene.

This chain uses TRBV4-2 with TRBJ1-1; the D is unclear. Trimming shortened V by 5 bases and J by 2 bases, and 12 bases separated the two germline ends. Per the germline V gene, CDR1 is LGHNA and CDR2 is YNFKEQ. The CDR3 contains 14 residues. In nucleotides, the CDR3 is TGTGCCAGCAGCTTTACCCATTCTAACACTGAAGCTTTCTTT. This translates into CASSFTHSNTEAFF.

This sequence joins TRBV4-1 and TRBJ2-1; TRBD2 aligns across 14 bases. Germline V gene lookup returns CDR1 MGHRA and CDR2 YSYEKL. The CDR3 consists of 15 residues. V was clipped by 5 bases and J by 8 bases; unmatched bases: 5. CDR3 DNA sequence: TGCGCCAGCAGCAGCGGACTAGCGGGAGGATATGAGCAGTTCTTC. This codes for CASSSGLAGGYEQFF.

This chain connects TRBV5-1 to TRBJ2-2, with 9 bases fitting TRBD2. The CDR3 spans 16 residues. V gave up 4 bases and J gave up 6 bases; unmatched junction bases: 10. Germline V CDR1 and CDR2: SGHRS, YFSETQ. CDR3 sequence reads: CASSLGPGLAPGELFF. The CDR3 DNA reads TGCGCCAGCAGCCTTGGACCGGGACTAGCCCCCGGGGAGCTGTTTTTT. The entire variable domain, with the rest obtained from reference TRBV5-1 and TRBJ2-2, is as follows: KAGVTQTPRYLIKTRGQQVTLSCSPISGHRSVSWYQQTPGQGLQFLFEYFSETQRNKGNFPGRFSGRQFSNSRSEMNVSTLELGDSALYLCASSLGPGLAPGELFFGEGSRLTVL.

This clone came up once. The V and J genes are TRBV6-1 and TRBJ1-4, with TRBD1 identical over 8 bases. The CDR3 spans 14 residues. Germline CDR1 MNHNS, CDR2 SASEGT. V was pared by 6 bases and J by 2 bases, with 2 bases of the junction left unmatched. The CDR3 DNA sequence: TGTGCCAGCAGCAGGGGGCGGACTAATGAAAAACTGTTTTTT. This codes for CASSRGRTNEKLFF.